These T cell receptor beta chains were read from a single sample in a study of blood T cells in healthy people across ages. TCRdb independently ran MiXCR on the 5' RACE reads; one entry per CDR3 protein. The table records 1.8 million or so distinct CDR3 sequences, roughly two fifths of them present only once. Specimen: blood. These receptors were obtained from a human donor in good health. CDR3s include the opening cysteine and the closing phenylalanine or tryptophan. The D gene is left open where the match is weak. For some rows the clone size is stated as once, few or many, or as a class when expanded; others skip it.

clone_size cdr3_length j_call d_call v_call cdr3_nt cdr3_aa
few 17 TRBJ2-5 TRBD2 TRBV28 TGTGCCAACAGTTTGACTTGGGCTAGCGGAAAGCAAGAGACCCAGTACTTC CANSLTWASGKQETQYF
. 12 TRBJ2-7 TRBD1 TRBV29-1 TGCAGCGTCGTGACAGGGGGCTACGAGCAGTACTTC CSVVTGGYEQYF
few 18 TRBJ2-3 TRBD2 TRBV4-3 TGCGCCAGCAGCCAAGGGACTAGCGGGGGGTCTAGCACAGATACGCAGTATTTT CASSQGTSGGSSTDTQYF
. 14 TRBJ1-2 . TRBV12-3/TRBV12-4 TGTGCCAGCAGTCCCCTTGAGAGAATCTATGGCTACACCTTC CASSPLERIYGYTF
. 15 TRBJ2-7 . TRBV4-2 TGTGCCAGCAGCCTCTCAACGGGGGACATCGGCGAGCAGTACTTC CASSLSTGDIGEQYF
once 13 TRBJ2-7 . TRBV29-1 TGCAGCGTTGAAGTTGGGGTTTGGGGCGAGCAGTACTTC CSVEVGVWGEQYF
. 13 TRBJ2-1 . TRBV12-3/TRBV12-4 TGTGCCAGCAGTTTATTTCAGAAGAATGAGCAGTTCTTC CASSLFQKNEQFF
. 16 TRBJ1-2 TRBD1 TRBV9 TGTGCCAGCAGCGAGGGACAGGGGGCCTCCGCCTATGGCTGCACCTTC CASSEGQGASAYGCTF
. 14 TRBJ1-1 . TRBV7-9 TGTGCCAGCAGCTTAGACAGGGACTATTCGGAAGCTTTCTTT CASSLDRDYSEAFF
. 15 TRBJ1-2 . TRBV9 TGTGCCAGCAGCGTAGTTATCTGTACGGCTTATGGCTACACCTTC CASSVVICTAYGYTF
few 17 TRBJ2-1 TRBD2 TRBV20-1 TGCAGTGCTAGGGGTAGCGGGGGGGCCGAGTCCTACAATGAGCAGTTCTTC CSARGSGGAESYNEQFF
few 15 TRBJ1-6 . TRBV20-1 TGCAGTGCTAGAGAGTACGGGCCCTTAGCTTCACCCCTCCACTTT CSAREYGPLASPLHF
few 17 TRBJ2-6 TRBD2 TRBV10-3 TGTGCCGTCAGTGAGGGAGGGGCGAACTCTGGGGCCAACGTCCTGACTTTC CAVSEGGANSGANVLTF
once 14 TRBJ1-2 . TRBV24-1 TGTGCCACCAGTGATCTGGGGGCTAACTATGGCTACACCTTC CATSDLGANYGYTF